The 18 T cell receptor beta chains below were found in one sample sequenced in a study of T cell repertoires in cytomegalovirus infection. TCRdb reprocessed the reads via MiXCR and lists one record per CDR3 protein. The sample yields about 260,000 distinct CDR3 sequences, over 8% seen once. Sample: PBMCs. The source is a human donor in good health (CMV status not recorded). Some clones in this sample may be carry-over from other donors' samples.

This clonotype was observed once. The J gene is TRBJ1-1, the V gene TRBV18; 7 bases are shared with TRBD1. The germline V gene has CDR1 KGHSH and CDR2 LQKENI. The CDR3 is 14 residues long. V lost 0 bases to trimming and J lost 7 bases; unmatched junction nucleotides: 5. CDR3 loop: CASSPPRGMVEAFF. The CDR3 bases are TGTGCCAGCTCACCACCCAGGGGGATGGTTGAAGCTTTCTTT. The whole variable domain, remainder taken from reference TRBV18 and TRBJ1-1, is NAGVMQNPRHLVRRRGQEARLRCSPMKGHSHVYWYRQLPEEGLKFMVYLQKENIIDESGMPKERFSAEFPKEGPSILRIQQVVRGDSAAYFCASSPPRGMVEAFFGQGTRLTVV.

This clonotype was seen just once. V and J are TRBV19 and TRBJ1-2; 10 nucleotides line up with TRBD1. Germline values: CDR1 LNHDA, CDR2 SQIVND (reference sequence). The CDR3 sequence is 16 residues long. The V gene end was trimmed by 5 bases and the J gene end by 8 bases; junction bases not matched to a gene: 14. The CDR3 protein is CASSPLVGQGIDGYTF. In nucleotides, the CDR3 is TGTGCCAGTAGTCCGCTGGTGGGACAGGGGATCGACGGCTACACCTTC.

At least ten counts were recorded for this clonotype. CDR3 nucleotides: TGTGCCAGCAGCCCCCAGCCTGACAGGGCCTCCTACGAGCAGTACTTC. This gives the protein CASSPQPDRASYEQYF. The V gene is TRBV7-2, the J gene TRBJ2-7; 7 nucleotides align to TRBD1. Germline V lookup: CDR1 SGHTA, CDR2 FQGNSA. The CDR3 is made up of 16 amino acids. Trimming cost V 5 bases and J 0 bases; bases outside gene matches: 10.

This chain uses TRBV6-1 with TRBJ2-1; possible D gene TRBD2, 7 bases. The germline V and J ends were trimmed by 5 bases and 3 bases, with 14 bases remaining between them. Looked up from germline, CDR1 is MNHNS and CDR2 is SASEGT. The CDR3 spans 15 residues. The CDR3 DNA sequence: TGTGCCAGCAGTTATCGGGGGGCAAACTACAATGAGCAGTTCTTC. This codes for CASSYRGANYNEQFF.

This rearrangement joins TRBV28 to TRBJ1-1; possible D gene TRBD1, 6 bases. V was clipped by 5 bases and J by 4 bases, with 14 bases between them. The CDR3 length is 14 residues. Germline CDR1 reads MDHEN; CDR2 reads SYDVKM. CDR3 DNA: TGTGCCAGCAGTGTACAACAGGGTGGCACTGAAGCTTTCTTT. This translates into CASSVQQGGTEAFF.

This clonotype was detected many times. This chain's CDR3 is CASSSLGGLTNEKLFF. CDR3 DNA sequence: TGTGCCAGCAGCTCCCTTGGGGGCCTCACTAATGAAAAACTGTTTTTT. The chain recombines TRBV7-2 with TRBJ1-4, with a possible D match to TRBD1 (6 bases). In germline, CDR1 is SGHTA, CDR2 FQGNSA. V was pared by 4 bases and J by 2 bases, with 14 bases between. The CDR3 covers 16 residues.

The sample holds a few counts of this clonotype. The J gene is TRBJ2-3, the V gene TRBV7-2; TRBD2 matches 8 bases. This CDR3 has 14 amino acids. V was clipped by 3 bases and J by 6 bases; unmatched bases: 5. The germline CDR1 and CDR2 sequences are SGHTA and FQGNSA. CDR3 in amino acids: CASSFGRGGDTQYF. CDR3 DNA sequence: TGTGCCAGCAGCTTCGGTCGGGGGGGGGATACGCAGTATTTT.

This clonotype was counted once. The chain couples TRBV28 to TRBJ2-2; D possibly corresponds to TRBD2 (6 bases). There are 11 residues in the CDR3. Trimming stripped 8 bases from V and 6 bases from J, with 7 bases between. From germline, CDR1 is MDHEN and CDR2 SYDVKM. The CDR3 nucleotides are TGTGCCAGCGGAGGGGCCGGGGAGCTGTTTTTT. This sequence encodes CASGGAGELFF.

The table lists this clonotype with many counts. The chain employs TRBV12-5 and TRBJ1-2; D is unresolved. The V gene's germline CDR1 is LGHNT and CDR2 FRNRAP. V lost 1 base to trimming and J lost 4 bases, with 16 bases between them. CDR3 length: 16 residues. The CDR3 reads CASGLEVRGPAYGYTF. CDR3 in DNA: TGTGCTAGTGGTTTGGAGGTGCGCGGGCCAGCCTATGGCTACACCTTC.

This clonotype was seen only a few times. V and J are TRBV6-6 and TRBJ2-7, with D uncertain. Germline CDR1 MNHNY, CDR2 SVGAGI (reference sequence). CDR3 length: 14 residues. V was clipped by 4 bases and J by 2 bases, with 12 bases between them. This CDR3 reads CASSSTDFPYEQYF. CDR3 DNA: TGTGCCAGCAGTTCTACAGATTTTCCCTACGAGCAGTACTTC.

This rearrangement joins TRBV29-1 to TRBJ2-3; D gene ambiguous. The ends were cut back, 4 bases at V and 3 bases at J, with 2 bases in the middle. The CDR3 is made up of 10 amino acids. The germline CDR1 and CDR2 sequences are SQVTM and ANQGSEA. The DNA for the CDR3 is TGCAGCGTTGGAACAGATACGCAGTATTTT. This gives the protein CSVGTDTQYF.

This clonotype was counted at least ten times. V is TRBV12-3 or TRBV12-4 and J is TRBJ2-2; no firm D call. V dropped 2 bases and J dropped 4 bases, with 8 bases sitting between them. This CDR3 region has 14 residues. CDR3 region: CASSLKSPTGELFF. DNA of the CDR3: TGTGCCAGCAGTTTAAAGAGTCCCACCGGGGAGCTGTTTTTT.

This clonotype has ten or more counts. This chain joins TRBV7-8 and TRBJ2-7; D is ambiguous. Germline assignment: CDR1 SGHVS and CDR2 FQNEAQ. The CDR3 length is 13 residues. V lost 4 bases to trimming and J lost 6 bases, with 13 bases between them. DNA for the CDR3: TGTGCCAGCAGCTCAGTGAGAAGAACCGAGCAGTACTTC. Translating it yields CASSSVRRTEQYF.

This clonotype appeared many times. V and J are TRBV7-8 and TRBJ2-5; 8 bases match TRBD2. The CDR3 runs 14 residues. V dropped 5 bases and J dropped 3; count of bases not matched to a gene: 5. Germline V lookup: CDR1 SGHVS, CDR2 FQNEAQ. The CDR3 coding sequence is TGTGCCAGCAGCCCGGGGCGGGGGGAAGAGACCCAGTACTTC. This translates into CASSPGRGEETQYF.

This clonotype has a count of ten or more. The chain has TRBV18 and TRBJ1-1, with a possible D match to TRBD1 (6 bases). The CDR3 has 18 residues. CDR1 KGHSH and CDR2 LQKENI come from the germline V gene. V was shortened by 3 bases and J by 3 bases, with 23 bases between the two germline ends. The CDR3 region has the DNA TGTGCCAGCTCACCCCTCGAGCTAACAGGGAGGGGGGACACTGAAGCTTTCTTT. Amino acids: CASSPLELTGRGDTEAFF. Complete variable domain (other parts from reference TRBV18 and TRBJ1-1): NAGVMQNPRHLVRRRGQEARLRCSPMKGHSHVYWYRQLPEEGLKFMVYLQKENIIDESGMPKERFSAEFPKEGPSILRIQQVVRGDSAAYFCASSPLELTGRGDTEAFFGQGTRLTVV.

CDR3 region: CASSARGLPYGYTF. The DNA of the CDR3 is TGTGCCAGCAGTGCCCGGGGTCTGCCGTATGGCTACACCTTC. The rearrangement links TRBV12-3 or TRBV12-4 to TRBJ1-2; D unresolved. The length of the CDR3 is 14 residues. V was shortened by 5 bases and J by 5 bases, with 15 bases between the two germline ends.

V gene TRBV7-2 combines with J gene TRBJ2-5; TRBD2 matches 9 bases. The germline gives CDR1 SGHTA, CDR2 FQGNSA. The CDR3 totals 16 residues. J lost 2 bases, V lost 1 base, and 5 bases had no gene match. CDR3 protein: CASSLEAGGSQETQYF. Written as DNA, the CDR3 is TGTGCCAGCAGCTTAGAAGCGGGGGGTTCTCAAGAGACCCAGTACTTC.

This clonotype has at least ten counts. This chain links TRBV6-5 with TRBJ2-4; 7 bases are a match to TRBD1. Germline V lookup: CDR1 MNHEY, CDR2 SVGAGI. The CDR3 sequence is 15 residues long. The V gene end was trimmed by 4 bases and the J gene end by 1 base; junction bases not matched to a gene: 4. The CDR3 loop reads CASSSTGVAKNIQYF. The CDR3 coding sequence is TGTGCCAGCAGTTCTACAGGGGTTGCCAAAAACATTCAGTACTTC.